The source of this T cell receptor beta chain is a study of cytomegalovirus exposure and HLA in healthy donors (dated 2017 in TCRdb). At the level of the whole study: An earlier analysis of more than 550 of the donors reported 276 Gb of sequence data and around 120 million unique TCR beta sequences obtained from roughly 180 million T cells. Both class I and class II loci were covered by HLA typing, at four-digit resolution. Five DR-DQ haplotypes were treated as single units for association and clustering because of strong linkage in the cohort. To predict cytomegalovirus infection status, the study brought together high-throughput TCR immunosequencing, statistical association of individual TCRs with disease status, and machine learning. The study used immunosequencing to profile the T cell repertoires of around 600 subjects and linked those repertoires to cytomegalovirus serostatus. Of the 398 genotyped donors, less than 85% were placed in the genetic ancestry cluster associated with self-reported Caucasian donors. The aim of the study was to test whether cataloging public T cell receptors could identify signatures of past pathogen exposure. All discovery cohort repertoires had been generated on a single sequencing platform. To study patterns of TCR occurrence, a later analysis re-analyzed previously published TCR beta repertoires from hundreds of donors and added high-resolution HLA genotyping. An earlier analysis of 587 of the donors used high-throughput TCR beta sequencing to judge whether each TCR beta V gene segment behaved as functional or pseudogenic. An early release covering 550 to 650 HLA-typed donors comprised approximately 300 gigabases of sequencing data and roughly 85 million unique TCR sequences. Besides the first cohort of roughly 660 subjects, a separate validation cohort made up of roughly 130 different subjects was used. In the later analysis, no new phenotypic data were used to find candidate immune exposures; instead, reliance was placed on TCR beta sequences and their occurrence across donors. Among 300 to 500 genotyped donors of the cohort, an average of around 240,000 unique TCR beta nucleotide sequences was sequenced per donor, of which about 19% were non-productive. Donor age, sex, ethnicity and CMV serostatus were compiled together with the repertoire data. The number of typed donors differed by locus: 629-630 for A, B, C, DRB1 and DQB1; approximately 520 for DQA1; 600 to 610 for DPA1; and some 470 for DPB1. A later genetic analysis used genome-wide SNP genotypes for about three fifths of the 666 donors, treating that subset as a discovery cohort.

From V the trimming removes 0 bases and from J it removes 11 bases, while the gene matches leave 11 bases of the junction unaccounted for. The CDR3 contains 15 residues, cysteine and phenylalanine counted. Solely the CDR3 DNA is kept, with 45 bases framed from the first base. From the germline V gene, CDR1 is MNHEY and CDR2 is SVGAGI. The cohort was made up of approximately 670 healthy bone marrow donors. At the time of sampling, every cohort member was nominally healthy, though immune exposures that went unrecorded were likely present. The donor was CMV seronegative and belonged to the group of approximately 320 seronegative cohort members. A peripheral blood sample was collected from each donor, and TCR beta sequencing was performed on peripheral blood mononuclear cells. The Qiagen DNeasy Blood Extraction Kit was used to extract genomic DNA from the blood cell samples. The method was the immunoSEQ multiplex PCR assay. For the multiplex PCR, a mixture combining 60 forward primers for TCR Vbeta segments and 13 reverse primers for TCR Jbeta segments was used. Amplification of the CDR3 region of rearranged TCR beta genes was performed with a multiplex PCR assay on genomic DNA. The amplified TCR beta libraries were sequenced on the Illumina HiSeq System as 87-base-pair reads. Per the authors' processing: In a later analysis, around 80 million unique TCR beta chains were counted across the approximately 620 repertoires, and around 10 million of these chains were shared by at least two donors. A nearest-neighbor algorithm error-corrected the raw reads and collapsed the reads into unique sequences, merging closely related sequences to remove PCR and sequencing errors. Alignment of CDR3 sequences to IMGT reference sequences was used to assign V, D and J gene segments. For a sequence to be retained, a match of at least six nucleotides to both a V gene segment and a J gene segment was required. A rearrangement was called productive if the CDR3 had no stop codons and remained in frame with V and J, and every other rearrangement was called non-productive. Following IMGT convention, CDR3 was defined as the stretch from the second conserved V-encoded cysteine up to the conserved J-encoded phenylalanine. In an earlier analysis of 550 to 650 of the donors, sequences lacking an unambiguous match to a single V gene segment were excluded. In an earlier analysis of 587 of the donors, V segments were called functional above 56.7% productive rearrangements and were called segregating when the between-donor standard deviation exceeded 5%. To diagnose cytomegalovirus status from the catalog of TCR beta chain sequences, a statistical classification framework was built. V and J gene assignment, in a later analysis, came from comparing TCR nucleotide sequences with IMGT/GENE-DB human TR gene sequences. The TCRdist pipeline was used in a later analysis to assign CDR3 sequences and most-parsimonious VDJ recombination scenarios. In a later analysis, each TCR beta chain was defined by its CDR3 amino acid sequence together with its V-gene family, and reads lacking a unique V-gene family were excluded. To address suspected cross-contamination and a sequencing artifact, a later analysis removed several hundred highly shared, low-generation-probability nucleotide sequences. A later analysis calculated a clonal expansion index for each public chain from normalized within-repertoire ranks of inferred template counts. Generation probabilities in a later analysis came from a VDJ recombination model fitted to out-of-frame rearrangements, and those results were checked against IGoR. Hypergeometric tests were used in a later analysis to score TCR-TCR, TCR-HLA and TCR-CMV co-occurrence, with a repertoire-size bias correction applied to the TCR pairs. In a later analysis, false discovery rates were estimated by permuting HLA or CMV assignments 20 times. In a later analysis, co-occurring TCRs were grouped using DBSCAN, with TCRdist sequence similarity added in when clustering inside HLA-allele-positive subsets. Repertoires with fewer than 30,000 or more than 120,000 public chains, plus five repertoires with anomalous nucleotide sharing, were excluded from co-occurrence clustering. This is the immuneACCESS table as TCRdb keeps it, with only in-frame sequences that have V and J called. A part of the clones is gone; compared with another copy, unresolved V genes explain less than half, and the rest is unexplained. V and J calls and clone size are copied from that table; D and trimming were computed from the DNA. For this sample there are under 150,000 clones; approximately 72% appear just once. The leading ten clones occupy 2% to 2.5% of the sample.

Comment on this clone: Its specific antigen is unknown. Nothing much larger sits one base from this clone, and base qualities are not available.

Overall study outcomes, separate from this receptor: In this cohort, only TCR beta chains were sequenced, and detectable features were limited by the absence of alpha or paired-chain data. According to a later genetic analysis, donors in an Asian-associated ancestry cluster had fewer N-insertions in productive TCRs than the approximately 650-donor mean. Some IMGT-functional V segments, including TRBV6-2 and TRBV6-3, could not be distinguished by the 87-base-pair reads and were therefore excluded. The study listed 150 to 200 TCR beta chains as associated with cytomegalovirus. Correlated functional status among segregating V segments might be attributable to linkage disequilibrium, but an unknown experimental factor could not be ruled out. In a later analysis, most CMV-associated TCR beta chains were found to appear HLA-restricted, with HLA associations seemingly driven largely by CMV exposure. A later analysis found that HLA-associated TCR beta chains were more clonally expanded and had lower generation probabilities than equally common non-associated chains. At a false discovery rate of 0.05, a later analysis linked 15,000 to 20,000 TCR beta sequences to specific HLA alleles. Immune exposure information for the cohort was limited to CMV serostatus. HLA typing was unavailable for some donors at each locus, so association tests used only the typed subset. The classifier was reported to diagnose cytomegalovirus status with high specificity and sensitivity in both the original and validation cohorts. Strong co-occurrence of HLA alleles, especially DR and DQ, made assigning TCR associations to individual alleles difficult. A later genetic analysis associated a missense DCLRE1C variant with V-gene and J-gene trimming of TCR beta chains, and an independent cohort replicated the association. A few of the identified cytomegalovirus-associated TCR beta chains were confirmed in vitro to be specific for cytomegalovirus antigens. In a later analysis, the rate of TCR association differed among HLA loci, with DRB1 alleles having the most associated TCRs and HLA-C alleles having the fewest. The presence/absence analyses assumed that sequencing depth was roughly uniform across donors, and that assumption may not be true. In an earlier analysis of more than 450 of the donors, most TCR beta V segments were observed in productive rearrangements about 87% or about 30% of the time, broadly matching IMGT annotations. While some public TCRs were present in many individuals, most TCR sequences turned up only very rarely across donors. The authors suggested that the approach could potentially be extended to other disease states and immunological phenotypes. The earlier analysis of 587 of the donors excluded 15 to 20 rarely observed V segments, including chromosome 9 orphons, because counts were too low. A further reported finding was that TCR beta sequences accurately predicted the HLA-A and HLA-B alleles for most subjects in the first cohort. According to a later analysis, parvovirus B19, influenza, CMV and Epstein-Barr virus appeared linked to several top co-occurrence clusters. A group of highly shared sequence variants was considered likely to be a technical artifact of the sequencing pipeline.

This clonotype was sampled from a middle-aged man in good health and CMV-seronegative. The material sequenced was PBMCs. The chain is assembled from TRBV6-5 and TRBJ1-1; TRBD1 fits 8 bases in the junction. The bases read TGTGCCAGCAGTTACTCGAAGTTACAGGGGGGAGCTGCTTTCTTT. This translates into CASSYSKLQGGAAFF.